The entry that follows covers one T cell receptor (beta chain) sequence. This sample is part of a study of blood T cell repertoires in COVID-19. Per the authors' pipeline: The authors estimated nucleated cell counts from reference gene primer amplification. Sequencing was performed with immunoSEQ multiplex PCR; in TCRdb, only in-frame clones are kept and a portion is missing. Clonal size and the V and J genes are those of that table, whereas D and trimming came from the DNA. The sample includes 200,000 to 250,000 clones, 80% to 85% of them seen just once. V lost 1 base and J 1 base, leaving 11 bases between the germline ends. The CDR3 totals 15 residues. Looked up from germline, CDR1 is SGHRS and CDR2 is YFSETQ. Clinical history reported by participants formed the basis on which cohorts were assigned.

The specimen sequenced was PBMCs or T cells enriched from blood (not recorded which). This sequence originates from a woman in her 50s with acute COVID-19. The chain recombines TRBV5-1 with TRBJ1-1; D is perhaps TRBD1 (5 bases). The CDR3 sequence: CASSLTGVTNTEAFF. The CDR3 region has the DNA TGCGCCAGCAGCTTGACAGGAGTGACGAACACTGAAGCTTTCTTT.